This T cell receptor beta chain was identified in a study of blood T cell repertoires in COVID-19. In germline, CDR1 is LNHNV, CDR2 YYDKDF (reference sequence). V gave up 0 bases and J gave up 7 bases, with 13 bases separating them. CDR3 length: 15 residues. The assay was immunoSEQ multiplex PCR, and TCRdb's table has in-frame clones only and misses some. This table holds around 130,000 clones, more than 70% found once. The rearrangement links TRBV15 to TRBJ1-5, with D maybe TRBD1 (5 bases). Sequencing was carried out using peripheral blood. The receptor's source is a woman aged 55-70 years with acute or convalescent COVID-19. The CDR3 sequence: CATSRDRGFGQPQHF. The CDR3 DNA reads as TGTGCCACCAGCAGAGATCGGGGGTTTGGCCAGCCCCAGCATTTT.